The 15 T cell receptor beta chains in this list originate from one sample, sequenced in a study of blood T cells in healthy people across ages. The authors ran a second PCR of 7 to 11 cycles using a sample-barcoded 5' primer and a J-beta primer mix. TCRdb called the 5' RACE reads again in MiXCR, with one record for every CDR3 protein. There are roughly 1.5 million distinct CDR3 sequences in the sample; 42% occur only once, and just over 4% lies in the top ten. Sequencing was carried out using blood. The receptors stem from a woman aged 18-30 years in good health.

This clonotype has at least ten counts. This may stem from a read error, because a much larger clone lies one nucleotide away. The chain combines TRBV24-1 with TRBJ2-7; 14 bases line up with TRBD2. J was trimmed by 7 bases and V by 2 bases; bases with no gene match: 9. CDR3 length equals 17 residues. Germline CDR1 and CDR2: KGHDR and SFDVKD. The CDR3 sequence is CATSDSGTSGSLHEQYF. The CDR3 DNA is TGTGCCACCAGTGATTCCGGGACTAGCGGGAGTTTGCATGAGCAGTACTTC.

The chain carries TRBV20-1 and TRBJ2-1, with D perhaps matching TRBD1 or TRBD2 (6 bases each). Germline CDR1 and CDR2: DFQATT and SNEGSKA (reference sequence). Trimming left V 4 bases short and J 1 base short, with 23 bases between. The CDR3 is 18 residues long. The CDR3 nucleotides read TGCAGTGCTAAAGAGGTGACCGGGGGCGCATTTTCCTACAATGAGCAGTTCTTC. Amino acids: CSAKEVTGGAFSYNEQFF.

Regarding this clonotype: Only one base separates this from a far larger clonotype, so it likely reflects a read error. The V gene is TRBV7-9, the J gene TRBJ2-7; D uncertain. This CDR3 is built from 12 residues. CDR1 is SEHNR and CDR2 is FQNEAQ in the germline V gene (reference sequence). The CDR3 reads CSSSLVGYEQYF. CDR3 DNA: TGTTCCAGCAGCTTAGTGGGCTACGAGCAGTACTTC.

In this sample, this clonotype turned up a few times. The chain uses TRBV10-3 and TRBJ2-7, with D possibly TRBD1 on 5 matching bases. From germline, CDR1 is ENHRY and CDR2 SYGVKD. The CDR3 length is 15 residues. V lost 0 bases and J 2 bases, leaving 11 bases between the germline ends. This chain's CDR3 is CAISESSRAPYEQYF. The CDR3 DNA sequence: TGTGCCATCAGTGAGTCGAGCAGGGCCCCCTACGAGCAGTACTTC.

The genes are TRBV29-1 and TRBJ1-1; 9 bases map to TRBD1. This CDR3 has 13 amino acids. J was trimmed by 1 base and V by 5 bases; bases with no gene match: 2. Germline CDR1 and CDR2: SQVTM and ANQGSEA. In nucleotides, the CDR3 is TGCAGCGTTCGGGGACAGGGGAACACTGAAGCTTTCTTT. This sequence encodes CSVRGQGNTEAFF. The full variable domain, with the rest looked up from reference TRBV29-1 and TRBJ1-1, is SAVISQKPSRDICQRGTSLTIQCQVDSQVTMMFWYRQQPGQSLTLIATANQGSEATYESGFVIDKFPISRPNLTFSTLTVSNMSPEDSSIYLCSVRGQGNTEAFFGQGTRLTVV.

CDR3 nucleotide sequence: TGTGCCAGCAGTTACTCGATGACAGGGGAAGATGAGCAGTTCTTC. Translating gives CASSYSMTGEDEQFF. V gene TRBV6-5 combines with J gene TRBJ2-1, with 8 bases that match TRBD1. The J segment lost 8 bases and the V segment lost 0 bases, leaving 6 bases of the junction unmatched. This CDR3 comprises 15 residues. The germline gives CDR1 MNHEY, CDR2 SVGAGI.

Only a few counts were recorded for this clonotype. This chain uses TRBV10-3 with TRBJ2-1; the D gene is possibly TRBD2 (5 bases). Germline-derived CDR1 and CDR2 are ENHRY and SYGVKD. This CDR3 is built from 13 residues. V was clipped by 5 bases and J by 8 bases, with 13 bases between them. The DNA of the CDR3 is TGTGCCATCAGTCCTACTAGTATCGATGAGCAGTTCTTC. Residues: CAISPTSIDEQFF.

This clonotype has just a few counts. The rearrangement joins TRBV6-4 to TRBJ2-5; TRBD2 matches at 9 bases. CDR3 size: 15 residues. The germline gives CDR1 MRHNA, CDR2 SNTAGT. With V trimmed by 5 bases and J by 11 bases, 15 bases remained unmatched. The DNA for the CDR3 is TGTGCCAGCAGTACCACAGGCGGGGGGGCTAATGAGCAGTACTTC. Translating it yields CASSTTGGGANEQYF.

This clonotype was found a few times. This sequence joins TRBV7-9 and TRBJ1-1, with 9 bases identical to TRBD1. This CDR3 is 14 amino acids long. V gave up 1 base and J gave up 9 bases; unmatched junction bases: 6. Germline V gives CDR1 SEHNR, CDR2 FQNEAQ (reference sequence). The CDR3 DNA is TGTGCCAGCAGCTTAGGTTCTGGGACAGGGCAAGCTTTCTTT. Residues: CASSLGSGTGQAFF.

This rearrangement joins TRBV4-1 to TRBJ1-1; D gene uncertain. V shed 3 bases and J shed 7 bases, with 6 bases lying between them. This CDR3 comprises 11 residues. Germline V gives CDR1 MGHRA, CDR2 YSYEKL. In DNA, the CDR3 is TGCGCCAGCAGCCAGACGGATGAAGCTTTCTTT. Translation: CASSQTDEAFF.

The genes are TRBV20-1 and TRBJ1-1, with 7 positions matching TRBD1. The germline CDR1 and CDR2 sequences are DFQATT and SNEGSKA (reference sequence). The J segment lost 5 bases and the V segment lost 6 bases, leaving 21 bases of the junction unmatched. The CDR3 sequence is 17 residues long. CDR3 sequence reads: CSAKPGQRPPRGTEAFF. CDR3 nucleotide sequence: TGCAGTGCGAAACCGGGACAGCGGCCGCCGAGGGGAACTGAAGCTTTCTTT.

The chain employs TRBV7-2 and TRBJ2-1; 12 bases match TRBD2. Looked up from germline, CDR1 is SGHTA and CDR2 is FQGNSA. CDR3 length: 19 amino acids. Trimming removed 2 bases from V and 4 bases from J; junction bases left unmatched: 12. The CDR3, as DNA: TGTGCCAGCAGCTTAACCGGGACTAGCGGGCGTAGAGGTTACAATGAGCAGTTCTTC. Its protein product is CASSLTGTSGRRGYNEQFF.

DNA of the CDR3: TGTGCCAGCAGTTTAAACAGGGTGGGTGAGCAGTACTTC. It codes for CASSLNRVGEQYF. The V call is TRBV6-2 or TRBV6-3, the J call TRBJ2-7; a weak D match, TRBD1 (6 bases). Germline lookup yields CDR1 MNHEY and CDR2 SVGEGT. V gave up 4 bases and J gave up 7 bases, with 14 bases separating them. The CDR3 length is 13 residues.

Comments on this clonotype: A much larger clonotype is one base distant, so this may be a read error. This chain links TRBV9 with TRBJ2-3; 11 bases match TRBD2. The CDR3 has 16 amino acids. Germline V gives CDR1 SGDLS, CDR2 YYNGEE. The CDR3 DNA sequence: TGTGCCGGCAGCGTAGGGGGACTAGCGGTCACAGATACGCAGTATTTT. Protein product: CAGSVGGLAVTDTQYF.

The chain recombines TRBV7-9 with TRBJ1-5; D uncertain. This CDR3 comprises 15 residues. V was clipped by 1 base and J by 6 bases, with 13 bases between them. The germline CDR1 and CDR2 sequences are SEHNR and FQNEAQ (reference sequence). The CDR3 sequence: CASSLDLVSGQPQHF. The CDR3 nucleotides are TGTGCCAGCAGCTTAGATTTGGTGTCCGGTCAGCCCCAGCATTTT.